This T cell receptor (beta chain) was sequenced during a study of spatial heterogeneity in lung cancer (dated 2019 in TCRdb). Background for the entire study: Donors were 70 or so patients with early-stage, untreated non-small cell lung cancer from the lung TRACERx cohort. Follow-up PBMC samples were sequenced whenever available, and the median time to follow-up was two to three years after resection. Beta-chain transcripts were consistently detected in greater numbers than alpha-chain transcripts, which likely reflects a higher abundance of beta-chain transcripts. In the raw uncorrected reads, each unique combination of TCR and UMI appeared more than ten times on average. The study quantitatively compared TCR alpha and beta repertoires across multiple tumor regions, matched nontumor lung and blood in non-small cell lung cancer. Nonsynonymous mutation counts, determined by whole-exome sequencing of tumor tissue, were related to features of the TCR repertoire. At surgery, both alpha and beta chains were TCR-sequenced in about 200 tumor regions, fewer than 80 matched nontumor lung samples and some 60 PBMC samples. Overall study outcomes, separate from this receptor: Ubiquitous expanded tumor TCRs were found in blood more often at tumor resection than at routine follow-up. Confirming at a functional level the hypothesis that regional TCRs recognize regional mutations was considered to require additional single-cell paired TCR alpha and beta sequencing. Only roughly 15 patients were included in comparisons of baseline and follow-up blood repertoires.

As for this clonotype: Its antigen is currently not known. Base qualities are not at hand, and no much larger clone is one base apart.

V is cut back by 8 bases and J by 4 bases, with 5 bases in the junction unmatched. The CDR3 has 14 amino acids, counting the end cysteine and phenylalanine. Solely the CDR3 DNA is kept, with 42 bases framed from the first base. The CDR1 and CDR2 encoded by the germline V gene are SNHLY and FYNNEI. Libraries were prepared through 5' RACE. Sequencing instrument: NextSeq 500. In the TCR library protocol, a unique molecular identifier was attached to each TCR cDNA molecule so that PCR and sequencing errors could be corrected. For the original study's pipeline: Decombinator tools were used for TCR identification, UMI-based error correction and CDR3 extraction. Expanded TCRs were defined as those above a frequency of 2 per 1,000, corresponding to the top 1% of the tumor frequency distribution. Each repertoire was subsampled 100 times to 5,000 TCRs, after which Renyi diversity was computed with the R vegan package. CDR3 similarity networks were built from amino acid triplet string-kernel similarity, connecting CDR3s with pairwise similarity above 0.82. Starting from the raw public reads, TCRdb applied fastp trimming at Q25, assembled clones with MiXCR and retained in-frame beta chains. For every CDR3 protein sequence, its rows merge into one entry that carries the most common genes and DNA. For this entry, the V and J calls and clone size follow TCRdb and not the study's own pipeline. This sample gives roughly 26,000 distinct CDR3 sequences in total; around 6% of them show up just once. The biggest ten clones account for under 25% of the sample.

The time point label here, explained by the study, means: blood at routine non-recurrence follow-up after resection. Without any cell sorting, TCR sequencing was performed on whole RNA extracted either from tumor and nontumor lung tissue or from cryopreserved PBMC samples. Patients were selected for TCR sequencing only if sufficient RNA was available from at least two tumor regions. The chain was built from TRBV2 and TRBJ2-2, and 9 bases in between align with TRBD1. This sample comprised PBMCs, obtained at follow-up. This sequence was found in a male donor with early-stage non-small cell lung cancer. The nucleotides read TGTGCCAGCGGGGGACAGGGCTCCACCGGGGAGCTGTTTTTT. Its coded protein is CASGGQGSTGELFF.